The clone carrying this T cell receptor beta chain was recorded at least ten times. Trimming at V came to 4 bases and at J to 4 bases, leaving 6 bases not matched to a gene. From germline, CDR1 is SQVTM and CDR2 ANQGSEA. CDR3 size: 14 residues. TCRdb passed the 5' RACE reads through MiXCR, listing each CDR3 protein once. The table includes about 33,000 distinct CDR3 sequences, about 6.7% detected once. This entry is derived from a study of early T cells in non-severe SARS-CoV-2 infection. This clonotype was sampled from an adult who was a healthcare worker with PCR-confirmed SARS-CoV-2 infection or an uninfected control (not recorded which). The chain has TRBV29-1 and TRBJ1-5, with TRBD1 matching 8 bases. The sample comprised whole blood. DNA for the CDR3: TGCAGCGTTGGGGGGGACAGGTGGAATCAGCCCCAGCATTTT. Protein: CSVGGDRWNQPQHF.